The clone carrying this TCR beta chain was counted a few times. Its matching antigen is unknown. The sample comes from a study of vaccination and CD4 T cells after COVID-19. Treatment reported: approximately nine-day PBMC culture with coronavirus spike peptide pools or control peptides (ViraFEST assay). The ViraFEST method relied on peptide pools to expand antigen-specific T cells, followed by TCR sequencing. Sequenced with the Oncomine TCR Beta short-read assay was DNA taken from cultured CD4+ T cells. TCRdb processed the PCR reads anew with MiXCR; each CDR3 protein has one entry. The repertoire holds approximately 15,000 distinct CDR3 sequences, with 30% to 40% as singletons. Trimming left V 5 bases short and J 0 bases short, with 10 bases between. Germline-derived CDR1 and CDR2 are MNHEY and SVGEGT. This CDR3 is 14 amino acids long.

V and J are TRBV6-2 or TRBV6-3 and TRBJ1-2; no clear D gene. The clonotype comes from a human donor with COVID-19. Sequences were obtained from cultured CD4+ T cells from blood. CDR3 sequence reads: CASSTEASNYGYTF. CDR3 DNA sequence: TGTGCCAGCAGTACAGAGGCCTCTAACTATGGCTACACCTTC.